This TCR beta chain was captured in a study of blood T cell repertoires in COVID-19. The table came from immunoSEQ multiplex PCR; TCRdb's copy has only in-frame clones and leaves some out. Of some 66,000 clones in the sample, about 90% were seen once. Material for sequencing was peripheral blood. The sequence was obtained from a human donor in a cohort sampled during active COVID-19.

The CDR3 bases are TGCGCCAGCCGGGCGACAGCGAACACCGGGGAGCTGTTTTTT. Translating gives CASRATANTGELFF. J is TRBJ2-2 and V is TRBV10-2, with a weak D call TRBD1 (5 bases). This CDR3 comprises 14 residues. Germline CDR1 WSHSY, CDR2 SAAADI. Trimming took 8 bases from V and 0 from J, leaving 10 bases between them.